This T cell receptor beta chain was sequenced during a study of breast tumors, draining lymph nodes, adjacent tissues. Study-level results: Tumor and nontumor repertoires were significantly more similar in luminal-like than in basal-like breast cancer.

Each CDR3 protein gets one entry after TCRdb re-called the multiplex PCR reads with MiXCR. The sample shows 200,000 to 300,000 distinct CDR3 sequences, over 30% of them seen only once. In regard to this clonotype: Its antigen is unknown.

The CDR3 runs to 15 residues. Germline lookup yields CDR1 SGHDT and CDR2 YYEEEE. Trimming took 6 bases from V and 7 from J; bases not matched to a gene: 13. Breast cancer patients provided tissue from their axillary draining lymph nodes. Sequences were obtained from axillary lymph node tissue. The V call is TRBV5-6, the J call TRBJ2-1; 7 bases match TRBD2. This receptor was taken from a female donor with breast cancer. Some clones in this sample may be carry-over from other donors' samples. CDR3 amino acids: CASNPVGTGRNEQFF. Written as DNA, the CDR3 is TGTGCCAGCAACCCCGTGGGTACCGGGAGGAATGAGCAGTTCTTC.